This TCR beta chain emerged from a study of shared T cell receptors in the human thymus. TCRdb keeps only in-frame clones here, not all; method: immunoSEQ multiplex PCR. Here the sample spans some 760,000 clones, around 85% being singletons. V lost 4 bases to trimming and J lost 8 bases, with 20 bases between them. The V gene's germline CDR1 is MDHEN and CDR2 SYDVKM. The CDR3 has 15 residues. The data were also submitted as part of a second study, on human thymus T cells. This second study notes: Thymus pieces cut out during corrective heart surgery were the tissue that was used.

The chain has TRBV28 and TRBJ1-2; a possible D gene is TRBD1 (6 bases). Sequencing was done on a sample of thymocytes. This receptor was identified in a girl under three years old with a congenital heart defect. The CDR3 reads CASSSSNRVQKGYTF. The CDR3 DNA is TGTGCCAGCAGTTCCAGCAACAGGGTACAAAAGGGCTACACCTTC.